A selection of T cell receptor beta chains follows, all from one sample in a study of molecular identifiers for immune sequencing clone quantification. TCRdb recomputed calls from the PCR reads with MiXCR, one row per CDR3 protein. Among some 650,000 distinct CDR3 sequences, just under 20% were seen once, and the ten largest hold roughly 0.83%. Sample: naive CD8+ T cells from blood, with Jurkat cell RNA spiked in. The source is a human donor in good health. Some libraries in this study had Jurkat cell RNA spiked in. Both conserved end residues are part of each CDR3. Fields, in order: V gene, J gene, D gene, clone size, CDR3 DNA, CDR3 protein. The D gene is left open where the match is weak. Size is stated for part of the rows, as once, few or many counts, or as a class when the clone is expanded.

>TRBV19|TRBJ2-7|-|many
TGTGCCAGTACCCCGACAGGGACTGTCTCCTACGAGCAGTACTTC
CASTPTGTVSYEQYF
>TRBV19|TRBJ2-7|TRBD2|-
TGTGTCAGTAGTATAGTAGAGACTAGCGTATACTACGAGCAGTACTTC
CVSSIVETSVYYEQYF
>TRBV13|TRBJ2-5|-|few
TGTGCCAGCGCCCCGGCTAACCAAGAGACCCAGTACTTC
CASAPANQETQYF
>TRBV4-3|TRBJ2-1|TRBD1|-
TGCGCCAGCAACCACCGCACAGGGGCCCTCGACAATGAGCAGTTCTTC
CASNHRTGALDNEQFF
>TRBV6-6|TRBJ1-6|-|many
TGTGCCAGCAGTTACCCGGGGGTAGTTCTGACCCATTCACCCCTCCACTTT
CASSYPGVVLTHSPLHF
>TRBV27|TRBJ2-7|TRBD2|many
TGTGCCAGCAGTCCCCGACTAGCTGAGAGCTACGAGCAGTACTTC
CASSPRLAESYEQYF
>TRBV20-1|TRBJ1-3|TRBD1|many
TGCAGTGCTCAGGACAGGGGCTCTGGAAACACCATATATTTT
CSAQDRGSGNTIYF
>TRBV27|TRBJ2-7|-|many
TGTGCCAGCAGTTCCTGGGACAACTCCTACGAGCAGTACTTC
CASSSWDNSYEQYF
>TRBV6-6|TRBJ1-1|TRBD1|many
TGTGCCAGCGGGGGACAGGGGTTCACTGAAGCTTTCTTT
CASGGQGFTEAFF
>TRBV9|TRBJ2-3|-|few
TGTGCCAGCAGCGGACAGGGAGGGGGCACAGATACGCAGTATTTT
CASSGQGGGTDTQYF
>TRBV30|TRBJ2-1|-|few
TGTGCCTGGAGATTCCCGGGCTCCTACAATGAGCAGTTCTTC
CAWRFPGSYNEQFF
>TRBV6-1|TRBJ1-6|-|-
TGTGCCAGCAGTGAAGACCTGGGTTGGTCACCCCTCCACTTT
CASSEDLGWSPLHF
>TRBV13|TRBJ2-4|-|many
TGTGCCAGCAGCTTAAGGGCCTTAGCCAAAAACATTCAGTACTTC
CASSLRALAKNIQYF
>TRBV7-6|TRBJ1-4|TRBD1|many
TGTGCCAGCAGCTTCGAAACGGGACAGATAAATGAAAAACTGTTTTTT
CASSFETGQINEKLFF
>TRBV7-9|TRBJ1-2|-|once
TGTGCCAGCAGCTCAACCGTGGGGAAAGCTAGCTATGGCTACACCTTC
CASSSTVGKASYGYTF
>TRBV2|TRBJ2-7|TRBD1|many
TGTGCCAGCAGAGGAGGGGACAGGGGAAGGAACGAGCAGTACTTC
CASRGGDRGRNEQYF
>TRBV27|TRBJ1-6|-|-
TGTGCCAGCAGTTTATATTACCCGGGAAATTCACCCCTCCACTTT
CASSLYYPGNSPLHF
>TRBV6-2/TRBV6-3|TRBJ2-7|-|few
TGTGCCAGCAGTTACGATAGTAGGGGCCTGTCCTACGAGCAGTACTTC
CASSYDSRGLSYEQYF
>TRBV15|TRBJ1-2|-|few
TGTGCCACCAGCAATTCGGGGCGGGAAGGGTATGGCTACACCTTC
CATSNSGREGYGYTF
>TRBV29-1|TRBJ1-5|TRBD1|many
TGCAGCGTCGACTCGACTGGACAGGGATGGGATCAGCCCCAGCATTTT
CSVDSTGQGWDQPQHF
>TRBV4-3|TRBJ1-5|-|many
TGCGCCAGCAGCCAAGATCTGGACACTTACGGCAATCAGCCCCAGCATTTT
CASSQDLDTYGNQPQHF
>TRBV28|TRBJ2-2|TRBD2|-
TGTGCCAGCAGTTTGAGGAGACTAGCGGGCGCCACCGGGGAGCTGTTTTTT
CASSLRRLAGATGELFF
>TRBV6-2/TRBV6-3|TRBJ2-2|-|few
TGTGCCAGCAGCCCTACCAGGGAGCTGTTTTTT
CASSPTRELFF
>TRBV4-1|TRBJ2-7|-|many
TGCGCCAGCAGCCAAGATGAGAGGGAGCAGTACTTC
CASSQDEREQYF